The rows below give T cell receptor beta chains drawn from one sample of a study of blood T cell repertoires in COVID-19. Some clones are missing from TCRdb's copy, which holds only in-frame ones; the method was immunoSEQ multiplex PCR. The sample lists 200,000 to 300,000 clones; 75% to 90% were seen once. The specimen was peripheral blood. These TCRs come from a man aged 25-40 years with active or convalescent COVID-19. Each CDR3 is given with its conserved first and last residue. The D gene is left open where the match is weak. Clone size is given for some rows only: seen once, a few or many times, or a class if the clone is expanded.

j_call v_call d_call clone_size cdr3_aa cdr3_nt
TRBJ2-1 TRBV11-2 TRBD2 - CASSFLGLAYNEQFF TGTGCCAGCAGCTTCTTGGGACTAGCCTACAATGAGCAGTTCTTC
TRBJ1-6 TRBV19 - - CASSISRGNSPLHF TGTGCCAGTAGTATTTCCCGGGGGAATTCACCCCTCCACTTT
TRBJ1-5 TRBV7-9 - - CASSLGLVGTQPQHF TGTGCCAGCAGCTTAGGTCTTGTGGGCACGCAGCCCCAGCATTTT
TRBJ1-6 TRBV15 - - CATSIDRSYSPLHF TGTGCCACCAGCATCGACAGGTCTTATTCACCCCTCCACTTT
TRBJ1-4 TRBV30 - - CAWKTGITNEKLFF TGTGCCTGGAAAACAGGGATAACTAATGAAAAACTGTTTTTT
TRBJ2-5 TRBV15 TRBD1 - CATSPRSGTGRTQYF TGTGCCACCAGCCCCCGATCCGGGACAGGGAGAACCCAGTACTTC
TRBJ1-1 TRBV3-1/TRBV3-2 - - CASSPATGEAFF TGTGCCAGCAGCCCGGCAACGGGTGAAGCTTTCTTT
TRBJ1-4 TRBV5-8 TRBD1 few CASSGTGQGGEKLFF TGTGCCAGCAGCGGTACAGGACAGGGCGGAGAAAAACTGTTTTTT
TRBJ2-5 TRBV12-3/TRBV12-4 - - CASSFWGRETQYF TGTGCCAGCAGTTTCTGGGGCCGCGAGACCCAGTACTTC
TRBJ2-2 TRBV7-3 - - CASSSRITGELFF TGTGCCAGCAGTTCTAGAATCACCGGGGAGCTGTTTTTT
TRBJ2-2 TRBV19 - - CASSITGLNTGELFF TGTGCCAGTAGTATAACAGGGTTGAACACCGGGGAGCTGTTTTTT
TRBJ1-2 TRBV5-6 TRBD1 - CASSPGTVGYGYTF TGTGCCAGCAGCCCGGGGACAGTCGGCTATGGCTACACCTTC
TRBJ1-4 TRBV5-1 TRBD1 - CASRTGTDNEKLFF TGCGCCAGCAGGACCGGGACAGATAATGAAAAACTGTTTTTT
TRBJ2-7 TRBV11-2 TRBD1 few CASSPTGTGVYEQYF TGTGCCAGCAGCCCGACCGGGACAGGGGTCTACGAGCAGTACTTC
TRBJ1-1 TRBV29-1 - - CSVVRDTEAFF TGCAGCGTTGTCCGGGACACTGAAGCTTTCTTT
TRBJ1-1 TRBV7-9 TRBD1 - CASSLATGVGNTEAFF TGTGCCAGCAGCTTAGCGACAGGGGTTGGTAACACTGAAGCTTTCTTT
TRBJ2-2 TRBV2 TRBD2 - CASSRLAGGTGELFF TGTGCCAGCAGTAGGTTAGCGGGGGGCACCGGGGAGCTGTTTTTT
TRBJ1-1 TRBV5-6 - - CASSVGRGGTEAFF TGTGCCAGCAGCGTAGGTCGGGGTGGCACTGAAGCTTTCTTT
TRBJ2-6 TRBV18 - - CASSGQQNQGSGANVLTF TGTGCCAGCTCAGGACAGCAAAATCAGGGATCTGGGGCCAACGTCCTGACTTTC